This TCR beta chain was recorded in a study of shared clonotypes between healthy human individuals. Naive-designated CD8 cells lacked CD45RO, were positively enriched for CCR7, and omitted terminally differentiated effector memory CD45RA+ cells. All the donors were Caucasian adults who lived in Nashville, Tennessee. Measured with immunoSEQ multiplex PCR; TCRdb has only the in-frame clones, and not every one. The data show some 2.1 million clones, 93% seen once. Sequencing input: naive CD8+ T cells from PBMCs. The source is a man between 18 and 35 years old in good health. Some clones in this sample may be carry-over from other donors' samples.

The CDR3 coding sequence is TGCGCCAGCAGCTTAGACCCGAGGACAGCCGCAACTAATGAAAAACTGTTTTTT. Its protein product is CASSLDPRTAATNEKLFF. The chain uses TRBV5-1 and TRBJ1-4; weak D call: TRBD1 (6 bases). CDR3 size: 18 residues. V lost 2 bases and J lost 0, with 17 bases in between. The germline CDR1 and CDR2 sequences are SGHRS and YFSETQ.